This TCR beta chain was observed in a study of blood T cell repertoires in COVID-19. The V segment lost 10 bases and the J segment 4 bases; nucleotides outside the gene matches: 5. The V gene's germline CDR1 is KGHDR and CDR2 SFDVKD. This CDR3 is 12 amino acids long. Using immunoSEQ multiplex PCR, the repertoire was profiled, and TCRdb retains in-frame clones only, with some absent. Of a few hundred thousand clones in the sample, about 86% were seen once. The material sequenced was peripheral blood. This receptor was obtained from a man in his late teens or twenties with active or convalescent COVID-19. This chain connects TRBV24-1 to TRBJ2-5; TRBD2 agrees at 7 bases. The CDR3 region has the DNA TGTGCCACGGGGGGGGAGGGAGAGACCCAGTACTTC. Translated: CATGGEGETQYF.